This is a list of T cell receptor beta chains from one sample in a study of control samples from healthy donors and cancer patients. Using immunoSEQ multiplex PCR, the repertoire was profiled, and TCRdb retains in-frame clones only, with some absent. The sample consists of 80,000 to 100,000 clones, just over 85% of them appearing once. Specimen: blood. The receptors derive from a man between 25 and 39 years old in good health. The CDR3 runs from the conserved cysteine through the conserved F or W. A D gene is named only where the DNA matches it firmly. Expanded clones are given a class, and other clones once, few, many or no size at all.

d_call	v_call	clone_size	j_call	cdr3_aa	cdr3_nt
-	TRBV5-4	-	TRBJ2-3	CASSLRGTGSDTQYF	TGTGCCAGCAGCTTGCGGGGTACCGGATCAGATACGCAGTATTTT
-	TRBV7-8	-	TRBJ1-1	CASSFGTFTSTEAFF	TGTGCCAGCAGCTTTGGGACCTTCACTAGCACTGAAGCTTTCTTT
TRBD1	TRBV7-3	-	TRBJ2-3	CASSLGQGLADTQYF	TGTGCCAGCAGCCTAGGACAGGGATTGGCAGATACGCAGTATTTT
-	TRBV27	-	TRBJ2-1	CASSTGYNEQFF	TGTGCCAGCAGTACAGGCTACAATGAGCAGTTCTTC
TRBD2	TRBV7-2	few	TRBJ2-3	CASSLGLAGGLGTQYF	TGTGCCAGCAGCTTGGGACTAGCGGGAGGGCTAGGTACGCAGTATTTT
-	TRBV18	-	TRBJ1-5	CASSGSRGHTPVDSNQPQHF	TGTGCCAGCTCAGGGTCAAGGGGCCATACCCCCGTGGATAGCAATCAGCCCCAGCATTTT
-	TRBV7-8	-	TRBJ1-4	CASSLAGGFEEKLFF	TGTGCCAGCAGCTTAGCAGGGGGTTTCGAGGAAAAACTGTTTTTT
-	TRBV9	-	TRBJ1-2	CASSPRWEGHGYTF	TGTGCCAGCAGCCCCCGTTGGGAGGGCCATGGCTACACCTTC
-	TRBV6-2/TRBV6-3	-	TRBJ2-1	CASSAAGTGLHNEQFF	TGTGCCAGCAGTGCAGCCGGGACTGGCTTGCACAATGAGCAGTTCTTC
-	TRBV7-9	-	TRBJ2-7	CASSLSSYEQYF	TGTGCCAGCAGCCTAAGCTCCTACGAGCAGTACTTC
TRBD1	TRBV5-6	-	TRBJ1-1	CASSLPRTGMNTEAFF	TGTGCCAGCAGCTTGCCCCGGACAGGGATGAACACTGAAGCTTTCTTT
-	TRBV24-1	-	TRBJ1-4	CATSDPGDPNEKLFF	TGTGCCACCAGTGACCCAGGGGATCCTAATGAAAAACTGTTTTTT